This T cell receptor beta chain was identified in a study of T cell responses to AZD1222 COVID-19 vaccine. On this clone: Its antigen is currently unknown.

Profiling relied on immunoSEQ multiplex PCR, and the TCRdb table lists in-frame clones only, not all of them. Here the sample spans fewer than 120,000 clones, approximately 90% being singletons. Study findings and constraints: Researchers took repertoire samples only after the peak T cell response had come.

The CDR3 spans 16 residues. Trimming took off 5 bases at V and 3 bases at J, with 14 bases between the two ends. Looked up from germline, CDR1 is SGHVS and CDR2 is FNYEAQ. This TCR came from an adult who received the AZD1222 COVID-19 vaccine. Sequencing was performed on peripheral blood, taken 28 days after the second AZD1222 dose. The chain couples TRBV7-6 to TRBJ1-6; the D gene is possibly TRBD1 (5 bases). CDR3 residues: CASSPLARGYNSPLHF. The CDR3, as DNA: TGTGCCAGCAGCCCCCTAGCGAGGGGCTATAATTCACCCCTCCACTTT.